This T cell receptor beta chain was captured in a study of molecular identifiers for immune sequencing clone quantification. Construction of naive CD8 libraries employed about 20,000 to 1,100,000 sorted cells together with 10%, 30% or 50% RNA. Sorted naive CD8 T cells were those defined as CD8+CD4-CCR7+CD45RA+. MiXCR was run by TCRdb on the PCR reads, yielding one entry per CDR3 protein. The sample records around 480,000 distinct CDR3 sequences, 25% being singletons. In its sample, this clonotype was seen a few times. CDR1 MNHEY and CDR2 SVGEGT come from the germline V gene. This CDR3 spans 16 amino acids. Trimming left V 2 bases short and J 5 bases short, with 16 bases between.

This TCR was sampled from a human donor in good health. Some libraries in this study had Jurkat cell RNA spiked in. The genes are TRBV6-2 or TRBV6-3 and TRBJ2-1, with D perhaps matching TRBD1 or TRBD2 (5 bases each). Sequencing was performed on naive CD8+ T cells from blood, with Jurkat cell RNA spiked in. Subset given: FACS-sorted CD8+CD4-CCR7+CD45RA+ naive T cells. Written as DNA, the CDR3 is TGTGCCAGCAGTTACACTCAGGGACCCCCTGACAATGAGCAGTTCTTC. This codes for CASSYTQGPPDNEQFF.